The sequence of this T cell receptor (beta chain) was determined in a study of cytomegalovirus exposure and HLA in healthy donors. Trimming shortened V by 6 bases and J by 2 bases, and 11 bases separated the two germline ends. CDR3 length: 14 amino acids. Germline CDR1 reads SNHLY; CDR2 reads FYNNEI. Concerning this clone: Its matching antigen is unknown.

The primer mix had 60 Vbeta and 13 Jbeta primers. Assay used: immunoSEQ multiplex PCR; TCRdb lists only in-frame clones, some missing. The sample lists tens of thousands of clones; 80% were seen once. Overall study findings and caveats: Among immune exposure information, only CMV serostatus was available. There were some public TCRs occurring in many donors, but most TCR sequences were rare. A later analysis reportedly identified an Asian-associated ancestry cluster as carrying fewer N-insertions than the roughly 670-donor mean.

Source material: PBMCs. This rearrangement joins TRBV2 to TRBJ1-5; D ambiguous. This TCR derives from a middle-aged woman in good health and CMV-seronegative. Here the CDR3 DNA reads TGTGCCAGCAGGGCCGTCACAGGCAATCAGCCCCAGCATTTT. Residues: CASRAVTGNQPQHF.